This T cell receptor beta chain was documented in a study of shared T cell receptors in the human thymus. Produced via immunoSEQ multiplex PCR; TCRdb's table is partial and in-frame only. Of about 660,000 clones listed, approximately 89% are singletons. The sample was also reused in another study, on human thymus T cells. That work states: Resections were taken during corrective heart surgery, and the thymus tissue came from these.

The source is a boy under three years old with a congenital heart defect. Sample: thymocytes.

CDR3 nucleotide sequence: TGCAGCGTTGAAGACGAGGCACAGGGGGAGGAAGCCAAAAACATTCAGTACTTC. This encodes CSVEDEAQGEEAKNIQYF. This chain uses TRBV29-1 with TRBJ2-4; 8 nucleotides agree with TRBD1. Trimming cost V 0 bases and J 0 bases; bases outside gene matches: 10. This CDR3 region has 18 residues. The germline V gene has CDR1 SQVTM and CDR2 ANQGSEA.